The TCR beta chain under discussion was sequenced for a study of spatial heterogeneity in lung cancer. Study in general: Raw-read counts averaged over ten per unique TCR and UMI combination. Broader study findings: Circulating ubiquitous expanded tumor TCRs were observed more frequently at resection than at follow-up.

Unique molecular identifiers tagged every individual TCR cDNA molecule. TCRdb independently ran MiXCR on the 5' RACE reads; one entry per CDR3 protein. The table shows more than 35,000 distinct CDR3 sequences, with 5.2% occurring only once. Germline values: CDR1 SQVTM, CDR2 ANQGSEA. The germline V and J ends were trimmed by 3 bases and 4 bases, with 13 bases remaining between them. The CDR3 is 14 amino acids. Time point specified: sample taken at primary tumor resection. The sequenced material consisted of unsorted whole RNA from tumor, nontumor lung or frozen PBMC. The cohort: roughly 72 early-stage, untreated non-small cell lung cancer patients. This clonotype occurred many times. Its antigen remains unknown.

The J gene is TRBJ2-1, the V gene TRBV29-1; possible D gene TRBD1, 6 bases. Here the sequenced sample was PBMCs, taken at surgery. The receptor was derived from a female donor with early-stage non-small cell lung cancer. The CDR3 DNA is TGCAGCGTTGACGCTAAGACAGGTTACAATGAGCAGTTCTTC. As protein: CSVDAKTGYNEQFF.